The 8 T cell receptor beta chains below come from one sample, sequenced in a study of shared clonotypes between healthy human individuals. Sequencing used immunoSEQ multiplex PCR; TCRdb keeps in-frame clones, though not all of them. The sample holds 560,000 or so clones, approximately 96% seen once. The naive CD8 population came from CD45RO-negative cells selected for CCR7, without terminally differentiated effector memory CD45RA+ cells. The sequenced material came from naive CD8+ T cells sorted from blood. Receptor source: a woman under 40 in good health.

The V and J genes are TRBV7-8 and TRBJ2-1, with 11 nucleotides matching TRBD2. CDR3 length equals 13 residues. V lost 6 bases and J lost 8; bases outside the gene matches: 3. CDR1 and CDR2 (germline): SGHVS, FQNEAQ. CDR3 region: CASRTSGTYEQFF. CDR3 DNA sequence: TGTGCCAGCAGGACTAGCGGGACCTATGAGCAGTTCTTC.

The chain joins TRBV11-2 to TRBJ2-5; weak D call: TRBD1 (6 bases). This CDR3 is built from 15 residues. Germline V gene data show CDR1 as SGHAT and CDR2 as FQNNGV. Trimming left V 3 bases short and J 2 bases short, with 13 bases between. The CDR3 reads CASSFPTGIQETQYF. The CDR3 DNA follows: TGTGCCAGCAGCTTCCCGACAGGAATACAAGAGACCCAGTACTTC.

Notes on this clone: This same CDR3 is encoded by further DNA sequences in the sample. The V gene is TRBV6-6, the J gene TRBJ2-2, with unresolved D. Looked up from germline, CDR1 is MNHNY and CDR2 is SVGAGI (reference sequence). V lost 2 bases to trimming and J lost 8 bases, with 3 bases between them. The CDR3 spans 11 residues. The CDR3 here is CASSYGGELFF. DNA of the CDR3: TGTGCCAGCAGTTACGGTGGGGAGCTGTTTTTT.

The rearrangement joins TRBV14 to TRBJ2-5, with D perhaps matching TRBD1 (6 bases). Trimming left V 0 bases short and J 5 bases short, with 16 bases between. Germline lookup yields CDR1 SGHDN and CDR2 FVKESK. The CDR3 consists of 16 residues. CDR3 DNA: TGTGCCAGCAGCCAAGATTGGGACACCCCAAGGGAGACCCAGTACTTC. Translated, it gives CASSQDWDTPRETQYF. Full variable domain (remainder filled in from reference TRBV14 and TRBJ2-5): EAGVTQFPSHSVIEKGQTVTLRCDPISGHDNLYWYRRVMGKEIKFLLHFVKESKQDESGMPNNRFLAERTGGTYSTLKVQPAELEDSGVYFCASSQDWDTPRETQYFGPGTRLLVL.

The gene calls are TRBV28 and TRBJ2-3, with 10 nucleotides matching TRBD2. The V segment lost 6 bases and the J segment 1 base; nucleotides outside the gene matches: 4. CDR1 and CDR2 from the germline V gene are MDHEN and SYDVKM. The CDR3 has 15 amino acids. This chain's CDR3 is CASSHGTSGTDTQYF. CDR3 nucleotides: TGTGCCAGCAGCCACGGGACTAGCGGCACAGATACGCAGTATTTT.

This clone was recorded once. The V call is TRBV27, the J call TRBJ2-1; D possibly corresponds to TRBD2 (5 bases). The CDR3 covers 14 residues. Trimming took 3 bases from V and 2 from J, leaving 8 bases between them. Germline values: CDR1 MNHEY, CDR2 SMNVEV (reference sequence). CDR3 nucleotide sequence: TGTGCCAGCAGTTTTGAGGGTCCCTACAATGAGCAGTTCTTC. It is translated as CASSFEGPYNEQFF.

The V gene is TRBV11-2, the J gene TRBJ2-7; tentative D call: TRBD2 (6 bases). The V end lost 7 bases, the J end lost 0 bases, and 10 bases lay between the germline ends. The CDR3 consists of 13 residues. CDR1 is SGHAT and CDR2 is FQNNGV in the germline V gene. The CDR3, as DNA: TGTGCCAGCATCTTGGGGGGCTCCTACGAGCAGTACTTC. Its protein product is CASILGGSYEQYF.

This chain uses TRBV28 with TRBJ2-5; 8 bases line up with TRBD2. The DNA end favors TRBJ2-7, so the J call may be wrong. The length of the CDR3 is 16 residues. In germline, CDR1 is MDHEN, CDR2 SYDVKM. In DNA form, the CDR3 reads TGTGCCAGCAGTCCGGAAGCGGGAGCAGTTTTGGACGAGCAGTACTTC. Encoded protein: CASSPEAGAVLDEQYF.